The text below deals with one T cell receptor beta chain. With 3 bases removed from V and 1 base from J, the gap between germline ends came to 10 bases. The CDR3 sequence is 15 residues long. The germline gives CDR1 KGHSH, CDR2 LQKENI. This sample is drawn from a study of blood T cell repertoires in COVID-19. Study-wide context: Samples of COVID-19 (acute and convalescent) were obtained from the United States, Italy and Spain. PBMCs, B-cell-depleted T cells, or T cells provided the cDNA or gDNA that made up the material.

In the original analysis: It was from reference gene primer amplification that nucleated cell counts were estimated. Sequencing was performed with immunoSEQ multiplex PCR; in TCRdb, only in-frame clones are kept and a portion is missing. D and trimming were read from the DNA, whereas the V and J calls and clone size are those reported in that table. The sample consists of about 150,000 clones, about 87% of them appearing once. The clonotype comes from an elderly man with acute or convalescent COVID-19. Sequenced material: peripheral blood. The chain links TRBV18 to TRBJ1-3; possibly TRBD1 for D (5 bases). This chain's CDR3 is CASSPWGESGNTIYF. The CDR3 bases are TGTGCCAGCTCACCGTGGGGGGAATCTGGAAACACCATATATTTT.